These 27 T cell receptor beta chains share one sample of origin, sequenced in a study of cytomegalovirus exposure and HLA in healthy donors. Researchers ran the PCR with 60 Vbeta and 13 Jbeta primers. Sequencing was performed with immunoSEQ multiplex PCR; in TCRdb, only in-frame clones are kept and a portion is missing. The sample table includes about 96,000 clones. The sample taken for sequencing was PBMCs. The receptors were gathered from a woman aged 30 to 39 in good health and CMV-seronegative.

V usage is TRBV6-6 and J usage is TRBJ2-7; 7 positions match TRBD1. Germline loops: CDR1 MNHNY, CDR2 SVGAGI (reference sequence). The CDR3 has 14 amino acids. V dropped 5 bases and J dropped 3; count of bases not matched to a gene: 7. CDR3 sequence (DNA): TGTGCCAGCAGTAAATCGGGACAGTACTACGAGCAGTACTTC. Its translation: CASSKSGQYYEQYF.

The gene calls are TRBV7-8 and TRBJ2-7; 16 bases align to TRBD2. Trimming at V came to 2 bases and at J to 1 base, leaving 5 bases not matched to a gene. Germline V gene sequence: CDR1 SGHVS, CDR2 FQNEAQ. The CDR3 is 18 residues long. The CDR3 DNA sequence: TGTGCCAGCAGCTTACCGGGACTAGCGGGAGGGGGATCCTACGAGCAGTACTTC. It specifies CASSLPGLAGGGSYEQYF.

The chain couples TRBV27 to TRBJ2-5, with D possibly being TRBD1 (6 bases). Between the trimmed V and J ends, which lost 4 bases and 2 bases, there was a span of 11 bases. The V gene's germline CDR1 is MNHEY and CDR2 SMNVEV (reference sequence). CDR3 length equals 14 residues. The CDR3 DNA sequence: TGTGCCAGCAGTTCTACAGGGTTTCAAGAGACCCAGTACTTC. Translating gives CASSSTGFQETQYF.

As DNA, the CDR3 is TGTGCCAGCAGTGCCGCTAGCTCCTACAATGAGCAGTTCTTC. Its translation is CASSAASSYNEQFF. The chain combines TRBV7-3 with TRBJ2-1; no firm D call. The CDR3 contains 14 residues. Looked up from germline, CDR1 is SGHTA and CDR2 is FQGTGA. The V gene lost 6 bases and the J gene lost 0 bases, with 9 bases spanning the gap.

This chain connects TRBV15 to TRBJ1-1, with D unclear. CDR1 and CDR2 (germline): LNHNV, YYDKDF (reference sequence). This CDR3 is built from 15 residues. V was pared by 0 bases and J by 0 bases, with 8 bases between. This chain's CDR3 is CATSRDPGMNTEAFF. CDR3 coding DNA: TGTGCCACCAGCAGAGATCCGGGAATGAACACTGAAGCTTTCTTT.

This chain joins TRBV5-5 and TRBJ2-3; 9 positions match TRBD2. Germline V gene lookup returns CDR1 SGHKS and CDR2 YYEKEE (reference sequence). J was trimmed by 3 bases and V by 0 bases; bases with no gene match: 2. The CDR3 loop spans 15 amino acids. As DNA, the CDR3 is TGTGCCAGCAGCTTGGACGCGGGGGGGACAGATACGCAGTATTTT. Translating gives CASSLDAGGTDTQYF.

This chain links TRBV7-3 with TRBJ2-3, with 10 positions matching TRBD2. The CDR3 runs 16 residues. Trimming at V came to 4 bases and at J to 4 bases, leaving 8 bases not matched to a gene. From germline, CDR1 is SGHTA and CDR2 FQGTGA. The CDR3 region is CASSSSSGSSSDTQYF. The CDR3 coding sequence is TGTGCCAGCAGCTCCTCTAGCGGGAGTTCGTCAGATACGCAGTATTTT.

The gene calls are TRBV16 and TRBJ1-1; tentatively, D is TRBD1 (6 bases). The CDR3 is made up of 14 amino acids. Trimming removed 6 bases from V and 1 base from J, with 12 bases in between. Looked up from germline, CDR1 is KGHSY and CDR2 is FQNENV. The CDR3 spells CASRPGESNTEAFF. CDR3 DNA: TGTGCCAGCAGACCAGGGGAGTCGAACACTGAAGCTTTCTTT. The entire variable domain, with the rest obtained from reference TRBV16 and TRBJ1-1, is as follows: GEEVAQTPKHLVRGEGQKAKLYCAPIKGHSYVFWYQQVLKNEFKFLISFQNENVFDETGMPKERFSAKCLPNSPCSLEIQATKLEDSAVYFCASRPGESNTEAFFGQGTRLTVV.

The chain recombines TRBV11-2 with TRBJ2-1; perhaps TRBD2 as D (6 bases). Looked up from germline, CDR1 is SGHAT and CDR2 is FQNNGV. The CDR3 has 14 amino acids. Trimming stripped 1 base from V and 10 bases from J, with 14 bases between. The CDR3 spells CASSLAWDSEEQFF. The DNA for the CDR3 is TGTGCCAGCAGCTTAGCCTGGGACTCCGAGGAGCAGTTCTTC. Looking up the rest from reference TRBV11-2 and TRBJ2-1 gives the full variable domain: EAGVAQSPRYKIIEKRQSVAFWCNPISGHATLYWYQQILGQGPKLLIQFQNNGVVDDSQLPKDRFSAERLKGVDSTLKIQPAKLEDSAVYLCASSLAWDSEEQFFGPGTRLTVL.

This chain uses TRBV5-6 with TRBJ2-5; TRBD1 matches at 8 bases. Per the germline V gene, CDR1 is SGHDT and CDR2 is YYEEEE. J was trimmed by 4 bases and V by 5 bases; bases with no gene match: 10. This CDR3 is 15 amino acids long. The CDR3 here is CASRLTGVRGETQYF. The CDR3 DNA reads as TGTGCCAGCAGACTGACAGGGGTTAGGGGAGAGACCCAGTACTTC.

The chain employs TRBV15 and TRBJ1-6; 8 bases align to TRBD1. Germline CDR1 and CDR2: LNHNV and YYDKDF (reference sequence). This CDR3 spans 13 amino acids. V lost 4 bases and J lost 8; bases outside the gene matches: 1. CDR3 sequence (DNA): TGTGCCACCAGCAAGACAGGGGATTCACCCCTCCACTTT. Amino acids: CATSKTGDSPLHF.

This sequence joins TRBV23-1 and TRBJ1-2; D possibly corresponds to TRBD1 (5 bases). TRBV23-1 is an ORF, with its function uncertain. The CDR3 has 15 amino acids. Deletions cut 0 bases from V and 6 bases from J, with 14 bases between. CDR3 sequence reads: CASSQSSEGRHGYTF. CDR3 in DNA: TGCGCCAGCAGTCAATCGTCGGAGGGGCGGCATGGCTACACCTTC.

V gene TRBV30 combines with J gene TRBJ1-4, with 7 bases matching TRBD1. The CDR3 contains 11 residues. Germline-derived CDR1 and CDR2 are GTSNPN and SVGIG (reference sequence). The J segment lost 8 bases and the V segment lost 5 bases, leaving 2 bases of the junction unmatched. The CDR3 DNA follows: TGTGCCTGGGGACAGGAGGAAAAACTGTTTTTT. As protein: CAWGQEEKLFF. Combining the CDR3 with reference TRBV30 and TRBJ1-4 gives the whole variable domain SQTIHQWPATLVQPVGSPLSLECTVEGTSNPNLYWYRQAAGRGLQLLFYSVGIGQISSEVPQNLSASRPQDRQFILSSKKLLLSDSGFYLCAWGQEEKLFFGSGTQLSVL.

The chain couples TRBV19 to TRBJ1-2, with D tentatively TRBD1 (5 bases). V lost 9 bases and J 5 bases, leaving 16 bases between the germline ends. The CDR3 is made up of 13 amino acids. Germline V gene lookup returns CDR1 LNHDA and CDR2 SQIVND (reference sequence). The CDR3 loop is CASFDSDGYGYTF. CDR3 DNA: TGTGCCAGCTTCGACAGCGATGGGTATGGCTACACCTTC.

The chain links TRBV6-1 to TRBJ2-2, with D possibly TRBD1 on 5 matching bases. The CDR3 extends over 15 amino acids. The V gene lost 2 bases and the J gene lost 2 bases, with 9 bases spanning the gap. Germline lookup yields CDR1 MNHNS and CDR2 SASEGT. Here the CDR3 DNA reads TGTGCCAGCAGTGAACAGGGCGGAAACACCGGGGAGCTGTTTTTT. Protein: CASSEQGGNTGELFF.

The chain couples TRBV9 to TRBJ1-6, with D possibly matching TRBD1 (5 bases). CDR3 length: 17 amino acids. V was cut by 3 bases and J by 7 bases, with 20 bases left in between. The germline CDR1 and CDR2 sequences are SGDLS and YYNGEE. The CDR3 reads CASSGGGAPLGNSPLHF. CDR3 coding DNA: TGTGCCAGCAGCGGAGGAGGGGCGCCTTTAGGGAATTCACCCCTCCACTTT.

V is TRBV6-1 and J is TRBJ2-1; tentatively, D is TRBD1 (6 bases). The CDR3 covers 15 residues. Trimming removed 3 bases from V and 4 bases from J, with 13 bases in between. Germline CDR1 MNHNS, CDR2 SASEGT. CDR3 coding DNA: TGTGCCAGCAGTGAGAGGACAGAGGGATACAATGAGCAGTTCTTC. This encodes CASSERTEGYNEQFF.

The chain links TRBV5-8 to TRBJ1-1; 7 positions match TRBD1. Unmatched junction bases numbered 14, after V lost 2 bases and J lost 7 bases. This CDR3 has 16 amino acids. Germline V gene sequence: CDR1 SGHTS, CDR2 YDEGEE. This CDR3 is CASSFLGGQVQIEAFF. In DNA, the CDR3 is TGTGCCAGCAGCTTCCTGGGAGGACAGGTGCAAATTGAAGCTTTCTTT.

V and J are TRBV18 and TRBJ1-3, with unresolved D. The CDR3 has 17 amino acids. CDR1 KGHSH and CDR2 LQKENI come from the germline V gene. V shed 2 bases and J shed 0 bases, with 14 bases lying between them. CDR3 DNA sequence: TGTGCCAGCTCACCAGAGACGGCTTGGAGCTCTGGAAACACCATATATTTT. Its translation is CASSPETAWSSGNTIYF.

This chain connects TRBV11-2 to TRBJ1-6; D is ambiguous. The CDR3 is 12 residues long. Per germline, CDR1 SGHAT and CDR2 FQNNGV. Trimming shortened V by 5 bases and J by 7 bases, and 6 bases separated the two germline ends. The CDR3 DNA follows: TGTGCCAGCAGCCACATCAATTCACCCCTCCACTTT. It encodes CASSHINSPLHF. Full variable domain (rest looked up from reference TRBV11-2 and TRBJ1-6): EAGVAQSPRYKIIEKRQSVAFWCNPISGHATLYWYQQILGQGPKLLIQFQNNGVVDDSQLPKDRFSAERLKGVDSTLKIQPAKLEDSAVYLCASSHINSPLHFGNGTRLTVT.

The gene calls are TRBV19 and TRBJ1-5; TRBD1 matches 12 bases. The CDR3 runs 16 residues. V lost 2 bases to trimming and J lost 11 bases; unmatched junction nucleotides: 10. Germline loops: CDR1 LNHDA, CDR2 SQIVND (reference sequence). This chain's CDR3 is CASSIPGQGAVLSQHF. In nucleotides, the CDR3 is TGTGCCAGTAGTATACCGGGACAGGGGGCTGTTTTGTCCCAGCATTTT.

A remark on this clone: A junction boundary mismatches the germline segment, possibly from a read error. The gene calls are TRBV7-2 and TRBJ2-7, with TRBD1 matching 7 bases. Germline V gene sequence: CDR1 SGHTA, CDR2 FQGNSA. This CDR3 contains 12 residues. The CDR3 here is CASSPTGASLDF. The CDR3 coding sequence is TGTGCCAGCAGCCCAACAGGGGCCTCGCTTGACTTC.

The chain is built from TRBV5-1 and TRBJ2-7, with 9 bases that match TRBD1. The CDR3 loop spans 18 amino acids. Germline CDR1 and CDR2: SGHRS and YFSETQ. With 2 bases clipped from V and 3 bases from J, the junction kept 15 bases outside the gene matches. CDR3 coding DNA: TGCGCCAGCAGCTTCAAACTCTTTACAGGACAGGGGATCTACGAGCAGTACTTC. Its translation: CASSFKLFTGQGIYEQYF.

The chain links TRBV6-4 to TRBJ2-3, with 10 positions matching TRBD2. Germline-derived CDR1 and CDR2 are MRHNA and SNTAGT. The CDR3 has 15 residues. The ends lost 3 bases at V and 6 bases at J; junction bases unmatched: 6. CDR3 region: CASSESGGASDTQYF. As DNA, the CDR3 is TGTGCCAGCAGTGAGAGCGGGGGGGCCTCTGATACGCAGTATTTT.

J is TRBJ2-5 and V is TRBV7-9; D gene ambiguous. The CDR3 is 13 amino acids. V was shortened by 2 bases and J by 2 bases, with 6 bases between the two germline ends. Germline V gives CDR1 SEHNR, CDR2 FQNEAQ (reference sequence). CDR3 DNA: TGTGCCAGCAGCTTACAGTCTCAAGAGACCCAGTACTTC. Its translation: CASSLQSQETQYF.

V and J are TRBV11-1 and TRBJ2-2; D is uncertain. The V end was cut by 3 bases, the J end by 0 bases, with 8 bases between. The CDR3 is made up of 15 amino acids. The germline gives CDR1 SGHAT, CDR2 FQDESV (reference sequence). The CDR3 DNA is TGTGCCAGCAGCTTGAACACAGCGAACACCGGGGAGCTGTTTTTT. Protein: CASSLNTANTGELFF.

J is TRBJ2-3 and V is TRBV9, with TRBD1 matching over 8 bases. Trimming removed 4 bases from V and 6 bases from J; junction bases left unmatched: 4. Germline V lookup: CDR1 SGDLS, CDR2 YYNGEE. The CDR3 consists of 13 residues. CDR3 region: CASSITGGDTQYF. CDR3 DNA: TGTGCCAGCAGCATTACAGGGGGGGATACGCAGTATTTT.